The source of this T cell receptor (beta chain) is a study of T cells in Graves' hyperthyroidism and ophthalmopathy. The CDR3 sequence is 13 residues long. V dropped 8 bases and J dropped 6 bases, with 17 bases sitting between them. Germline loops: CDR1 DFQATT, CDR2 SNEGSKA (reference sequence). Amplification of TCR beta CDR3 regions used RNA as the template. Carried out on the TCR CDR3, a first-round RT-PCR used the HTBI primer set. Using its own MiXCR run on the multiplex PCR reads, TCRdb lists one record per CDR3 protein. The table records roughly 300,000 distinct CDR3 sequences, about 15% of them present only once.

The sequence was obtained from a woman in her 30s with Graves' hyperthyroidism. Material: blood. The V call is TRBV20-1, the J call TRBJ1-5, with D perhaps TRBD1 (5 bases). CDR3 in DNA: TGCAGTACTATACGGGACCTCGGTCAGCCCCAGCATTTT. As protein: CSTIRDLGQPQHF.